This section outlines one T cell receptor beta chain sequence together with its context. This clone may be a read error of a much larger clone one base away. The germline V and J ends were trimmed by 6 bases and 6 bases, with 20 bases remaining between them. Germline V CDR1 and CDR2: MDHEN, SYDVKM. The CDR3 has 15 residues. The data stem from a study of molecular identifiers for immune sequencing clone quantification. TCRdb processed the PCR reads anew with MiXCR; each CDR3 protein has one entry. This sample has around 480,000 distinct CDR3 sequences, with about a fifth found just once. The chain uses TRBV28 and TRBJ1-1; D is unclear. What was sequenced was naive CD8+ T cells from blood, with Jurkat cell RNA spiked in. Subset specified: FACS-sorted CD8+CD4-CCR7+CD45RA+ naive T cells. This clonotype was sampled from a human donor in good health. Some libraries in this study had Jurkat cell RNA spiked in. The CDR3 is CASRPHHQEISEAFF. The CDR3 coding sequence is TGTGCCAGCAGGCCCCACCATCAGGAAATCTCTGAAGCTTTCTTT.